The 30 T cell receptor beta chains below all came from one sample that was sequenced in a study of T-cell memory formation after mild COVID-19 (dated by TCRdb to the early 2020s). Library generation was performed with 5' RACE. Sequencing instrument: Illumina NovaSeq 6000. In TCRdb, the public reads were trimmed at Q25 with fastp and aligned with MiXCR, with productive beta chains retained. Each record represents a unique CDR3 protein, reported with the most common genes and DNA among its rows. For this sample there are around 340,000 distinct CDR3 sequences; approximately 15% appear just once. Approximately 20% of the sample rests with the top ten. Material: PBMCs or a T cell subset sorted from them (not recorded which). The receptors were sampled from a man aged 18 to 29 who had mild COVID-19 (a few samples of this study predate the infection). The sample titles of this study are shuffled in the database, so cell type and time point are left out; the donor was told from shared clones.

The chain carries TRBV20-1 and TRBJ1-1, with unresolved D. The CDR3 is 13 amino acids. Germline V CDR1 and CDR2: DFQATT, SNEGSKA (reference sequence). V was trimmed by 7 bases and J by 1 base, leaving 13 bases between them. For the CDR3, the DNA is TGCAGTGGCCGCGGGTGGCAGAACACTGAAGCTTTCTTT. Residues: CSGRGWQNTEAFF.

This clonotype was seen ten or more times. This chain uses TRBV7-9 with TRBJ1-1, with a weak D call TRBD1 (5 bases). Trimming cost V 5 bases and J 5 bases, with 9 bases left between them. This CDR3 is 12 amino acids long. The germline gives CDR1 SEHNR, CDR2 FQNEAQ (reference sequence). In nucleotides, the CDR3 is TGTGCCAGCAGCCCCGGACAAACTGAAGCTTTCTTT. This sequence encodes CASSPGQTEAFF.

The chain employs TRBV5-1 and TRBJ1-2; 11 bases fit TRBD1. With V trimmed by 4 bases and J by 6 bases, 5 bases remained unmatched. CDR3 length: 14 amino acids. The V gene's germline CDR1 is SGHRS and CDR2 YFSETQ. In DNA, the CDR3 is TGCGCCAGCAGCCCCGGACAGGGGGCAGATGGCTACACCTTC. This sequence encodes CASSPGQGADGYTF.

In this sample, this clonotype turned up a few times. V gene TRBV5-1 combines with J gene TRBJ2-7; tentatively, D is TRBD1 (6 bases). The germline CDR1 and CDR2 sequences are SGHRS and YFSETQ. The CDR3 totals 13 residues. Between the trimmed V and J ends, which lost 4 bases and 6 bases, there was a span of 14 bases. CDR3 loop: CASSVIQGGEQYV. In nucleotides, the CDR3 is TGCGCCAGCAGCGTAATACAGGGCGGCGAGCAGTACGTC.

V is TRBV4-1 and J is TRBJ1-1; D is unresolved. This CDR3 has 14 amino acids. V was trimmed by 1 base and J by 1 base, leaving 7 bases between them. CDR1 and CDR2 (germline): MGHRA, YSYEKL. The CDR3 DNA follows: TGCGCCAGCAGCCAAGTGTTAGAGAACACTGAAGCTTTCTTT. This gives the protein CASSQVLENTEAFF.

This clonotype was observed a few times. The V call is TRBV4-2, the J call TRBJ1-2, with 7 positions matching TRBD1. The CDR3 is 16 residues long. Losses at the gene ends were 2 bases for V and 2 bases for J; bases not matched to a gene: 8. Looked up from germline, CDR1 is LGHNA and CDR2 is YNFKEQ. The CDR3 spells CASSQNRDSGNYGYTF. The CDR3 DNA is TGTGCCAGCAGCCAAAACCGGGACAGCGGCAACTATGGCTACACCTTC.

This clonotype occurred a few times. The chain couples TRBV6-2 or TRBV6-3 to TRBJ2-3; no definite D call. The CDR3 runs to 13 residues. CDR1 and CDR2 from the germline V gene are MNHEY and SVGEGT. Trimming removed 2 bases at V and 4 bases at J, with 7 bases between. CDR3 sequence reads: CASSYTEPDTQYF. DNA of the CDR3: TGTGCCAGCAGTTACACAGAGCCAGATACGCAGTATTTT.

V and J are TRBV6-5 and TRBJ2-7; D is possibly TRBD1 (7 bases). V lost 2 bases and J lost 4, with 15 bases in between. The CDR3 is 15 residues long. Germline-derived CDR1 and CDR2 are MNHEY and SVGAGI. In DNA, the CDR3 is TGTGCCAGCAGTTACGACCGCGGGACAGCGTACGAGCAGTACTTC. This sequence encodes CASSYDRGTAYEQYF.

V gene TRBV5-1 combines with J gene TRBJ1-2; D gene ambiguous. In germline, CDR1 is SGHRS, CDR2 YFSETQ. V lost 3 bases and J lost 1, with 10 bases in between. The CDR3 is 14 residues long. This CDR3 is CASSSQRGNYGYTF. The CDR3 nucleotides are TGCGCCAGCAGCTCGCAGCGCGGTAACTATGGCTACACCTTC.

This clonotype has only a few counts. V and J are TRBV7-8 and TRBJ2-2; 7 positions agree with TRBD2. Losses at the gene ends were 4 bases for V and 1 base for J; bases not matched to a gene: 6. The CDR3 covers 16 residues. Germline CDR1 SGHVS, CDR2 FQNEAQ. The CDR3 here is CASSSRSGWNTGELFF. In DNA, the CDR3 is TGTGCCAGCAGCTCGCGTAGCGGGTGGAACACCGGGGAGCTGTTTTTT.

This clonotype appeared many times. This chain joins TRBV29-1 and TRBJ1-5; maybe TRBD1 (5 bases). From germline, CDR1 is SQVTM and CDR2 ANQGSEA. The length of the CDR3 is 13 residues. V gave up 7 bases and J gave up 5 bases, with 15 bases separating them. CDR3 sequence (DNA): TGCAGCGCTACCCTCGGGGGAGATCAGCCCCAGCATTTT. Amino acid sequence: CSATLGGDQPQHF.

The V gene is TRBV7-2, the J gene TRBJ2-1; 8 bases are shared with TRBD2. Germline loops: CDR1 SGHTA, CDR2 FQGNSA. V gave up 5 bases and J gave up 10 bases; unmatched junction bases: 10. The length of the CDR3 is 14 residues. This CDR3 reads CASSRQRGGGEQFF. CDR3 DNA: TGTGCCAGCAGCCGCCAACGGGGGGGAGGAGAGCAGTTCTTC.

This clonotype was observed a handful of times. J is TRBJ2-5 and V is TRBV6-5; 10 bases agree with TRBD2. CDR1 and CDR2 (germline): MNHEY, SVGAGI. This CDR3 has 16 amino acids. J lost 7 bases, V lost 0 bases, and 8 bases had no gene match. The DNA of the CDR3 is TGTGCCAGCAGTTACTCGAAGCTAGCGGGGGCCGGGACCCAGTACTTC. This codes for CASSYSKLAGAGTQYF.

The rearrangement links TRBV7-2 to TRBJ2-7, with TRBD2 identical over 13 bases. Per the germline V gene, CDR1 is SGHTA and CDR2 is FQGNSA. This CDR3 region has 15 residues. V lost 4 bases to trimming and J lost 2 bases; unmatched junction nucleotides: 2. CDR3 protein: CASSYGLAGAYEQYF. CDR3 bases: TGTGCCAGCAGCTACGGACTAGCGGGGGCCTACGAGCAGTACTTC.

Only a few counts were recorded for this clonotype. This chain links TRBV5-1 with TRBJ1-6; 8 bases are shared with TRBD1. Germline V gene lookup returns CDR1 SGHRS and CDR2 YFSETQ. This CDR3 spans 15 amino acids. Trimming cost V 4 bases and J 7 bases; bases outside gene matches: 7. CDR3 in DNA: TGCGCCAGCAGCCAGTTCGACAGGGGAAATTCACCCCTCCACTTT. It translates to CASSQFDRGNSPLHF.

This clonotype was seen repeatedly, ten times or more. The J gene is TRBJ2-1, the V gene TRBV7-2; 7 bases are a match to TRBD1. Germline values: CDR1 SGHTA, CDR2 FQGNSA. This CDR3 has 15 residues. V lost 3 bases, J lost 1 base, and 3 bases stayed unmatched. The CDR3 sequence: CASSFQGQSYNEQFF. The CDR3 DNA sequence: TGTGCCAGCAGCTTCCAGGGACAGTCCTACAATGAGCAGTTCTTC.

V usage is TRBV14 and J usage is TRBJ2-4, with 8 positions matching TRBD1. Looked up from germline, CDR1 is SGHDN and CDR2 is FVKESK. The CDR3 is 13 amino acids. Trimming at V came to 4 bases and at J to 8 bases, leaving 4 bases not matched to a gene. CDR3 residues: CASSRNRGDIQYF. DNA of the CDR3: TGTGCCAGCAGCCGGAACAGGGGGGACATTCAGTACTTC.

In its sample, this clonotype was seen a few times. The V and J genes are TRBV7-6 and TRBJ2-2; 11 nucleotides align to TRBD1. V lost 3 bases and J lost 8; bases outside the gene matches: 8. The CDR3 consists of 16 residues. Per the germline V gene, CDR1 is SGHVS and CDR2 is FNYEAQ. In DNA form, the CDR3 reads TGTGCCAGCAGCTTCAGCGGGACAGGGGGAGCAGGGGAGCTGTTTTTT. Its translation: CASSFSGTGGAGELFF.

This clonotype has more than one count but fewer than ten. The chain links TRBV19 to TRBJ1-6; tentative D call: TRBD1 (6 bases). This CDR3 has 15 residues. CDR1 LNHDA and CDR2 SQIVND come from the germline V gene (reference sequence). Trimming removed 3 bases at V and 5 bases at J, with 11 bases between. The CDR3 loop reads CASSIQTGDNSPLHF. The CDR3 DNA is TGTGCCAGTAGTATTCAGACAGGAGATAATTCACCCCTCCACTTT.

This chain links TRBV19 with TRBJ1-5; D is unclear. Germline assignment: CDR1 LNHDA and CDR2 SQIVND (reference sequence). The CDR3 is 12 amino acids. V was clipped by 5 bases and J by 5 bases, with 7 bases between them. CDR3 region: CASSEIYQPQHF. CDR3 DNA: TGTGCCAGTAGTGAGATATATCAGCCCCAGCATTTT.

This chain joins TRBV12-3 or TRBV12-4 and TRBJ2-7, with no clear D. Trimming cost V 6 bases and J 2 bases, with 20 bases left between them. The CDR3 is 16 residues long. CDR3 bases: TGTGCCAGCAGCCGCCCGCCGGGTCCCCGACCCTACGAGCAGTACTTC. Translated: CASSRPPGPRPYEQYF.

This clonotype was seen at least ten times. This chain uses TRBV20-1 with TRBJ1-5; perhaps TRBD1 as D (6 bases). The CDR3 sequence is 14 residues long. CDR1 and CDR2 from the germline V gene are DFQATT and SNEGSKA (reference sequence). Trimming shortened V by 1 base and J by 5 bases, and 12 bases separated the two germline ends. CDR3: CSARGVGGYQPQHF. Written as DNA, the CDR3 is TGCAGTGCTAGAGGGGTAGGGGGGTATCAGCCCCAGCATTTT.

The CDR3 loop is CASSFSGGLQETQYF. CDR3 in DNA: TGTGCCAGCAGCTTTTCGGGGGGGCTTCAAGAGACCCAGTACTTC. The gene calls are TRBV7-3 and TRBJ2-5; 8 bases are a match to TRBD2. The V segment lost 3 bases and the J segment 2 bases; nucleotides outside the gene matches: 5. The length of the CDR3 is 15 residues. CDR1 is SGHTA, CDR2 FQGTGA, per germline.

The chain carries TRBV7-8 and TRBJ2-1; no reliable D call. CDR3 size: 12 residues. The germline V gene has CDR1 SGHVS and CDR2 FQNEAQ. The V end lost 6 bases, the J end lost 4 bases, and 7 bases lay between the germline ends. The CDR3 protein is CASRPYYNEQFF. Here the CDR3 DNA reads TGTGCCAGCAGGCCTTATTACAATGAGCAGTTCTTC.

This clonotype was recorded a few times. The CDR3 DNA reads as TGTGCCTGGAGCGCGTCCGGTGAGGCTTTCTTT. This gives the protein CAWSASGEAFF. The chain uses TRBV30 and TRBJ1-1; no clear D gene. Trimming removed 3 bases at V and 11 bases at J, with 13 bases between. The CDR3 extends over 11 amino acids. Germline V gives CDR1 GTSNPN, CDR2 SVGIG (reference sequence).

The chain carries TRBV6-6 and TRBJ2-1; the match to TRBD2 covers 7 bases. CDR1 is MNHNY and CDR2 is SVGAGI in the germline V gene (reference sequence). The CDR3 runs to 16 residues. The V and J ends lost 1 base and 8 bases, in that order; junction bases with no gene match: 11. The CDR3 nucleotides read TGTGCCAGCAGTTACTACGCGGGGGAGGCCTGGGATGAGCAGTTCTTC. As protein: CASSYYAGEAWDEQFF.

This chain uses TRBV5-1 with TRBJ2-3, with 12 nucleotides matching TRBD2. The V and J ends lost 0 bases and 4 bases, in that order; junction bases with no gene match: 3. The CDR3 has 16 amino acids. Germline CDR1 reads SGHRS; CDR2 reads YFSETQ. CDR3 sequence reads: CASSLGLAGASDTQYF. The CDR3 DNA follows: TGCGCCAGCAGCTTGGGACTAGCGGGGGCCTCAGATACGCAGTATTTT.

The chain uses TRBV16 and TRBJ2-2; 13 positions agree with TRBD2. CDR3 length: 16 residues. Germline loops: CDR1 KGHSY, CDR2 FQNENV. The V and J ends lost 4 bases and 6 bases, in that order; junction bases with no gene match: 5. The CDR3 DNA is TGTGCCAGCAGCCTGGGACTAGCGGGGCTCGCCGGGGAGCTGTTTTTT. Its protein product is CASSLGLAGLAGELFF.

This chain links TRBV29-1 with TRBJ1-1; no reliable D call. Germline CDR1 SQVTM, CDR2 ANQGSEA. The length of the CDR3 is 13 residues. Trimming pared 0 bases from V and 5 bases from J, leaving 10 bases between. CDR3 DNA: TGCAGCGTTGAAGAGGATGGCGGTACTGAAGCTTTCTTT. It codes for CSVEEDGGTEAFF. Based on the CDR3 plus reference TRBV29-1 and TRBJ1-1, the full variable domain is SAVISQKPSRDICQRGTSLTIQCQVDSQVTMMFWYRQQPGQSLTLIATANQGSEATYESGFVIDKFPISRPNLTFSTLTVSNMSPEDSSIYLCSVEEDGGTEAFFGQGTRLTVV.

Only a few counts were recorded for this clonotype. The chain joins TRBV29-1 to TRBJ2-3; D possibly uses TRBD1 or TRBD2 (5 bases each). Germline V CDR1 and CDR2: SQVTM, ANQGSEA. CDR3 length: 15 amino acids. Trimming removed 7 bases from V and 3 bases from J, with 20 bases in between. The CDR3 is CSDQGRHAGTDTQYF. In DNA form, the CDR3 reads TGCAGCGATCAGGGACGCCACGCGGGTACAGATACGCAGTATTTT.